This TCR beta chain was sequenced in a study of blood T cell repertoires in COVID-19 (dated by TCRdb to about 2020). At the level of the whole study: Samples covering the acute and convalescent phases of COVID-19 were provided by collaborators in the United States, Italy and Spain. The dataset comprised deeply sampled blood TCRbeta repertoires from subjects exposed to, actively infected with, or recovered from COVID-19. Where available, HLA class I and class II types were obtained from metadata supplied by the sample provider rather than from assay-based typing. The repertoires were released in a freely available public database meant as a resource for research on the immune response to SARS-CoV-2. Samples were obtained from the ongoing ImmuneRACE study (first 160 participants) and from 1,200 or so subjects provided by 6 global collaborators. The sample metadata nearly always contained a de-identified subject ID, COVID-19 status, age in years and sex. The prospective study material was composed of cDNA or gDNA derived from T cells, B-cell-depleted T cells, or PBMCs. Results the study describes overall, beyond this receptor: Clinical and demographic metadata were provided uncurated, with the amount varying by source and participant.

In regard to this clone: This receptor's antigen is unknown. No per-base quality is available; no much larger clone lies one base away.

The CDR3 measures 19 amino acids from cysteine to phenylalanine. This entry keeps only the CDR3 DNA: 57 bases, framed from base 1. Sequences SGHTA (CDR1) and FQGNSA (CDR2) are obtained from the germline V gene. V lost 5 bases and J lost 1 base, and the count of bases not matched to a germline gene is 17. Collaborating institutions collected whole blood in K2EDTA tubes following their own protocols. For TCRbeta analysis, collaborators shipped samples in one of three forms: frozen whole blood, isolated PBMCs, or DNA extracted from either of those sample types. TCRbeta CDR3 regions were amplified from genomic DNA by means of the immunoSEQ Assay, a bias-controlled multiplex PCR. The original pipeline was this. The number of nucleated cells in each sample was estimated by amplification of reference gene primers within the assay. To quantify the absolute abundance of each unique TCRbeta CDR3 rearrangement, sequence reads were collapsed and filtered. Productive Simpson clonality was computed per sample as the square root of Simpson's diversity index over productive rearrangements. Sourced from immuneACCESS, this table was stored by TCRdb with only in-frame sequences that have V and J called. A share of the clones is absent; for the studies checked, an unresolved V gene accounts for under half, and the remainder has no known explanation. For V, J and clone size, that table is used; D and trimming come from the DNA. In this sample the table shows about 94,000 clones, around 82% of which occur a single time. The ten largest clones add up to approximately 6.7% of the sample.

The sequence was obtained from a man aged 55 to 70 with acute or convalescent COVID-19. What was sequenced was peripheral blood. The chain is assembled from TRBV7-2 and TRBJ2-7, with 10 junctional bases fitting TRBD2. Read as DNA, the sequence is TGTGCCAGCAGCGGCGCAGGGGGTCGACTAGCGGGCATTTCCTACGAGCAGTACTTC. Translated, it gives CASSGAGGRLAGISYEQYF.